This paragraph reports one T cell receptor (beta chain). This sample stems from a study of neoadjuvant nivolumab and ipilimumab in lung cancer. Measured with immunoSEQ multiplex PCR; TCRdb has only the in-frame clones, and not every one. The data show tens of thousands of clones, approximately 90% seen once. CDR3 length equals 13 residues. With V trimmed by 5 bases and J by 1 base, 3 bases remained unmatched. The germline gives CDR1 GTSNPN, CDR2 SVGIG (reference sequence). This TCR derives from an adult with non-small cell lung cancer. Some clones in this sample may be carry-over from other donors' samples. V gene TRBV30 combines with J gene TRBJ2-7; 9 bases agree with TRBD2. The sequenced sample was blood, obtained before neoadjuvant nivolumab, alone or with ipilimumab. The CDR3 protein is CAWVAGESYEQYF. CDR3 sequence (DNA): TGTGCCTGGGTAGCGGGAGAATCCTACGAGCAGTACTTC.